The source of this T cell receptor beta chain is a study of T cells in Graves' hyperthyroidism and ophthalmopathy. In the study overall: Before any treatment, at initial diagnosis, peripheral blood was collected.

There are many counts of this clonotype. Its target is not known. Study-level points and caveats: Most thyroid-expanded clonotypes above 0.001 were also found in blood.

J lost 5 bases, V lost 6 bases, and 5 bases had no gene match. Germline V gene sequence: CDR1 MNHNS, CDR2 SASEGT. CDR3 length: 14 residues. Clinicians diagnosed patients from clinical symptoms, serum thyroxine and TRAb, thyroid ultrasound and orbital computed tomography. Fresh peripheral blood, 9.5 to 10 ml of it, supplied the PBMCs. The CDR3 regions of TCR beta were amplified from RNA transcripts. The HTBI primer set drove a first-round RT-PCR of the TCR CDR3. Using its own MiXCR run on the multiplex PCR reads, TCRdb lists one record per CDR3 protein. Of fewer than 300,000 distinct CDR3 sequences in the sample, about 15% were seen once.

The genes are TRBV6-1 and TRBJ1-2; TRBD1 matches 11 bases. The TCR was taken from a woman aged 45-59 years with Graves' hyperthyroidism that later progressed to Graves' ophthalmopathy. What was sequenced was blood. CDR3 sequence: CASSRGQGAYGYTF. CDR3 nucleotide sequence: TGTGCCAGCAGCAGAGGACAGGGGGCATATGGCTACACCTTC.